Following are 3 T cell receptor beta chains from one sample sequenced in a study of blood T cell repertoires in COVID-19. Method: immunoSEQ multiplex PCR; TCRdb's copy keeps in-frame clones and lacks some. The data contain 200,000 to 300,000 clones, 90% of them singletons. Sequencing input: peripheral blood. The receptors here all came from a middle-aged woman with acute or convalescent COVID-19.

V is TRBV5-6 and J is TRBJ2-5; D is unresolved. This CDR3 has 14 residues. V was pared by 4 bases and J by 0 bases, with 10 bases between. CDR1 SGHDT and CDR2 YYEEEE come from the germline V gene. This CDR3 reads CASSTHWYQETQYF. DNA for the CDR3: TGTGCCAGCAGCACCCACTGGTACCAAGAGACCCAGTACTTC.

The V and J genes are TRBV10-3 and TRBJ2-3; 10 bases match TRBD1. Germline V lookup: CDR1 ENHRY, CDR2 SYGVKD. V gave up 0 bases and J gave up 2 bases; unmatched junction bases: 5. The length of the CDR3 is 17 residues. The CDR3 loop is CAISESTGGRFTDTQYF. The CDR3 region has the DNA TGTGCCATCAGTGAGTCGACAGGGGGCCGATTCACAGATACGCAGTATTTT.

Written as DNA, the CDR3 is TGTGCCAGCAGAGCTGTTCGAGACAGGGGAACTGGCTACACCTTC. As protein: CASRAVRDRGTGYTF. This chain connects TRBV11-2 to TRBJ1-2, with 8 bases that match TRBD1. V shed 6 bases and J 7 bases; nucleotides not matched to a gene: 13. This CDR3 comprises 15 residues. The germline V gene encodes CDR1 SGHAT and CDR2 FQNNGV.